These T cell receptor beta chains were read from a single sample in a study of blood T cell repertoires in COVID-19. Profiling relied on immunoSEQ multiplex PCR, and the TCRdb table lists in-frame clones only, not all of them. The data show some 460,000 clones, with 75% to 90% seen just once and roughly 0.72% held by the top ten. Sequenced sample: PBMCs or T cells enriched from blood (not recorded which). The receptors originated from a woman younger than 30 who had recovered from COVID-19. The CDR3 runs from the conserved cysteine through the conserved F or W. Fields, in order: CDR3 length, D gene, J gene, V gene, clone size, CDR3 DNA, CDR3 protein. D genes are given only for firm matches. Rows give clone size only sometimes, using once, few, many, or a class for an expanded clone.

>11|.|TRBJ1-1|TRBV2|few
TGTGCCAGCAGTGAGAGCTCTGAAGCTTTCTTT
CASSESSEAFF
>18|.|TRBJ1-4|TRBV30|.
TGTGCCTGGAGTACGATTTTTTCAGCGGATTTTAACGGTGAAAAACTGTTTTTT
CAWSTIFSADFNGEKLFF
>16|.|TRBJ1-4|TRBV19|.
TGTGCCAGTAGTTTAAGTTTCCGGACTCCAAATGAAAAACTGTTTTTT
CASSLSFRTPNEKLFF
>13|TRBD1|TRBJ1-4|TRBV2|.
TGTGCCACCTTACAGGGGAGAAATGAAAAACTGTTTTTT
CATLQGRNEKLFF
>13|.|TRBJ2-5|TRBV29-1|.
TGCAGCGTTGAAGGGACAGAGCAAGAGACCCAGTACTTC
CSVEGTEQETQYF
>14|.|TRBJ1-5|TRBV11-2|.
TGTGCCAGCAGCCTAGGGGGGGGGAGGGACCCCCAGCATTTT
CASSLGGGRDPQHF
>12|.|TRBJ2-5|TRBV7-6|once
TGTGCCAGCAACGAAGTCTGGGGGCTTCAGTACTTC
CASNEVWGLQYF
>13|.|TRBJ2-7|TRBV12-3/TRBV12-4|.
TGTGCCAGCAGTTTAGACAGATCCTACGAGCAGTACTTC
CASSLDRSYEQYF
>13|TRBD1|TRBJ2-1|TRBV19|.
TGTGCCAGTAGTATCCAGGACAGGGATGAGCAGTTCTTC
CASSIQDRDEQFF
>17|TRBD2|TRBJ2-5|TRBV14|.
TGTGCCAGCAGCCGACTACCGAGCGGGGGGTTCCAAGAGACCCAGTACTTC
CASSRLPSGGFQETQYF
>12|TRBD2|TRBJ2-3|TRBV28|.
TGTGCCAGCAGAAATAGCGGGGGGGAGGTGAATTTT
CASRNSGGEVNF
>11|.|TRBJ1-4|TRBV2|few
TGTGCCAGCAGTAAGAGTGAAAAACTGTTTTTT
CASSKSEKLFF
>13|.|TRBJ1-1|TRBV20-1|.
TGCAGTGCTAGTAAGGGGCCGGACACTGAAGCTTTCTTT
CSASKGPDTEAFF
>13|.|TRBJ2-3|TRBV30|.
TGTGCCTGGAGTGGGACAGTCACAGATACGCAGTATTTT
CAWSGTVTDTQYF
>15|TRBD1|TRBJ2-2|TRBV2|.
TGTGCCAGCAGCGGACAGGGGGCAAACACCGGGGAGCTGTTTTTT
CASSGQGANTGELFF
>13|.|TRBJ1-1|TRBV10-1|.
TGCGCCAGCAGTGATGAGGTGAACACTGAAGCTTTCTTT
CASSDEVNTEAFF
>12|TRBD1|TRBJ2-3|TRBV19|.
TGTGCCGTCGGGACAGGCACAGATACGCAGTATTTT
CAVGTGTDTQYF
>14|.|TRBJ1-5|TRBV2|few
TGTGCCAGCAGTGTATACCAGGGAAATCAGCCCCAGCATTTT
CASSVYQGNQPQHF
>13|.|TRBJ1-1|TRBV3-1/TRBV3-2|.
TGTGCCAGCAGCCAACGAGAGGACACTGAAGCTTTCTTT
CASSQREDTEAFF
>14|.|TRBJ2-3|TRBV19|once
TGTGCCAGTAGTATAGGGACACCCTGGAATACGCAGTATTTT
CASSIGTPWNTQYF
>12|.|TRBJ1-1|TRBV2|once
TGTGCCAGCCCTCGGACGGGGACTGAAGCTTTCTTT
CASPRTGTEAFF
>18|TRBD1|TRBJ1-2|TRBV5-6|.
TGTGCCAGCAGCTTGGGGAGCGTAGGGACAGACCCTAAACAAGGGTACACCTTC
CASSLGSVGTDPKQGYTF
>15|TRBD1|TRBJ2-1|TRBV5-1|.
TGCGCCAGCAGCCCTCGACAGGGAGTTGCGGATGAGCAGTTCTTC
CASSPRQGVADEQFF
>14|TRBD1|TRBJ1-2|TRBV6-5|once
TGTGCCAGCAGTTACACGACAGGGGGCTATGGCTACACCTTC
CASSYTTGGYGYTF
>15|TRBD1|TRBJ1-5|TRBV6-5|.
TGTGCCAGCAGTCTGGACAGGGGGCGAGTAGGGCCCCAGCATTTT
CASSLDRGRVGPQHF
>17|TRBD1|TRBJ1-2|TRBV6-4|once
TGTGCCAGCACCCAGGACAGGGAGGGTCCCGGGGTCTATGGCTACACCTTC
CASTQDREGPGVYGYTF
>13|TRBD1|TRBJ1-2|TRBV6-5|few
TGTGCCAGCAGTCGCAGGGGGAGCTATGGCTACACCTTC
CASSRRGSYGYTF
>13|.|TRBJ2-7|TRBV7-8|.
TGTGCCAGCAGCTTAGGGCGAGGCTACGAGCAGTACTTC
CASSLGRGYEQYF
>14|.|TRBJ2-7|TRBV5-3|.
TGTGCCAGAAGCTTGCGAAGCCTGCCCTACGAGCAGTACTTC
CARSLRSLPYEQYF
>14|.|TRBJ1-1|TRBV2|.
TGTGCCAGCAGTGAGAGGGCGAGGGACACTGAAGCTTTCTTT
CASSERARDTEAFF
>14|TRBD1|TRBJ2-2|TRBV19|.
TGTGCCAGTAGGCTTACAGGGGGAACCGGGGAGCTGTTTTTT
CASRLTGGTGELFF
>18|TRBD1|TRBJ2-7|TRBV4-1|.
TGCGCCAGCAGCCAGGAGGGAGGGACAGGGGCTGCCTCCTACGAGCAGTACTTC
CASSQEGGTGAASYEQYF
>16|TRBD1|TRBJ1-1|TRBV7-9|.
TGTGCCAGCAGCCCCGACAGGGGAAAGACGAACACTGAAGCTTTCTTT
CASSPDRGKTNTEAFF
>13|.|TRBJ1-1|TRBV6-5|.
TGTGCCAGCAGCCCACTACAGGGCGCTGAAGCTTTCTTT
CASSPLQGAEAFF
>16|TRBD1|TRBJ1-6|TRBV5-6|.
TGTGCCAGCAGCCTCAGGGGGGTCACCTTTAATTCACCCCTCCACTTT
CASSLRGVTFNSPLHF
>14|TRBD1|TRBJ2-5|TRBV10-3|.
TGTGCCATCATGGGACAGGGGAGTGGAGAGACCCAGTACTTC
CAIMGQGSGETQYF
>16|TRBD1|TRBJ2-7|TRBV7-6|.
TGTGCCAGCAGCTTAGCACTCGGGACAGGGATCCACGAGCAGTACTTC
CASSLALGTGIHEQYF
>20|TRBD1|TRBJ1-3|TRBV2|.
TGTGCCAGCAAGGGGGGTACTGATGGACAGGGGCATATCTCTGGAAACACCATATATTTT
CASKGGTDGQGHISGNTIYF
>13|.|TRBJ1-1|TRBV12-5|.
TGTGCTAGTGGTTTGCAGGGCGGCACTGAAGCTTTCTTT
CASGLQGGTEAFF
>13|.|TRBJ1-1|TRBV29-1|.
TGCAGCGCCTCATGGGGCCTGGGCACTGAAGCTTTCTTT
CSASWGLGTEAFF
>17|.|TRBJ2-1|TRBV2|.
TGTGCCAGCAGTGCTCGCGGGACGCCGGTTGGGTACAATGAGCAGTTCTTC
CASSARGTPVGYNEQFF
>16|TRBD1|TRBJ1-1|TRBV5-1|few
TGCGCCAGCAGCTCAAACCCTCAGGGGGCGAACACTGAAGCTTTCTTT
CASSSNPQGANTEAFF
>17|.|TRBJ1-3|TRBV21-1|.
TGTGCCACACGCCCGGGACAGGGGGAACCATCTGGAAACACCATATATTTT
CATRPGQGEPSGNTIYF
>13|.|TRBJ1-5|TRBV12-3/TRBV12-4|.
TGTGCCAGCAGTTTAAGAGGGAATCAGCCCCAGCATTTT
CASSLRGNQPQHF
>15|.|TRBJ1-5|TRBV16|few
TGTGCCAGCAGCCAACGGTTGCGGAGCAATCAGCCCCAGCATTTT
CASSQRLRSNQPQHF
>15|.|TRBJ2-5|TRBV5-6|.
TGTGCCAGCAGCCGACGAGGTACCACCGGAGAGACCCAGTACTTC
CASSRRGTTGETQYF
>12|.|TRBJ1-4|TRBV28|.
TGTGCCAGCAGTTTACTAAATGAAAAACTGTTTTTT
CASSLLNEKLFF
>17|TRBD1|TRBJ2-1|TRBV5-1|.
TGCGCCAGCAGCTCCCAGGGGGTAACAAGCTCCTACAATGAGCAGTTCTTC
CASSSQGVTSSYNEQFF
>15|.|TRBJ1-1|TRBV13|.
TGTGCCAGCAGCTTAGGAGGGGAAGAGGAGACTGAAGCTTTCTTT
CASSLGGEEETEAFF
>14|.|TRBJ1-1|TRBV5-6|.
TGTGCCAGCAGCTTGGGCAGGGTCAACACTGAAGCTTTCTTT
CASSLGRVNTEAFF